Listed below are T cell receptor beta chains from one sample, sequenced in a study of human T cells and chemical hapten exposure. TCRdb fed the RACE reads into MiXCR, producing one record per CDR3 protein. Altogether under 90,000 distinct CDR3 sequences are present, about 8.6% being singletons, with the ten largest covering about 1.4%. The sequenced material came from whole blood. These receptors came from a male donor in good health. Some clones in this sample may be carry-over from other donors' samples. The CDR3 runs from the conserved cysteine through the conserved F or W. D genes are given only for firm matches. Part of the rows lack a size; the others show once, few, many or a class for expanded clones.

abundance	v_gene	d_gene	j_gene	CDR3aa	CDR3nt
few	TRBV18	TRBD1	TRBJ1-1	CANRQGEDTEAFF	TGTGCCAACCGCCAGGGGGAGGACACTGAAGCTTTCTTT
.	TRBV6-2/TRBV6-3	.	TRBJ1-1	CASSLGPSGLNTEAFF	TGTGCCAGCAGCCTAGGGCCATCGGGGCTCAACACTGAAGCTTTCTTT
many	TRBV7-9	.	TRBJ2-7	CASSKSSYEQYF	TGTGCCAGCAGCAAGAGCTCCTACGAGCAGTACTTC
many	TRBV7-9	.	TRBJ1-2	CASSLGTVNYGYTF	TGTGCCAGCAGCTTAGGGACTGTGAACTATGGCTACACCTTC
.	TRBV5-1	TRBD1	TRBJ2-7	CASSLAQGDYEQYF	TGCGCCAGCAGCTTGGCACAGGGGGATTACGAGCAGTACTTC
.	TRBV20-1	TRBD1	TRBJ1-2	CSARAFLGQGSGYTF	TGCAGTGCCAGAGCTTTTTTGGGACAGGGGTCTGGCTACACCTTC
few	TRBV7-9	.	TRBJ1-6	CATSDGSYNSPLHF	TGTGCCACCTCGGACGGATCTTATAATTCACCCCTCCACTTT
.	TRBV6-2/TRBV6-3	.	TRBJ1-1	CASSPAIGGTEAFF	TGTGCCAGCAGTCCGGCCATTGGAGGCACTGAAGCTTTCTTT
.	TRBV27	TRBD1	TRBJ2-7	CASSLGTGGSYEQYF	TGTGCCAGCAGTTTAGGGACAGGGGGCTCCTACGAGCAGTACTTC
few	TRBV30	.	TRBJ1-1	CAWGHLNTEAFF	TGTGCCTGGGGACACTTGAACACTGAAGCTTTCTTT
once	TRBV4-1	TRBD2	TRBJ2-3	CASSHVAGGTDTQYF	TGCGCCAGCAGCCATGTGGCGGGAGGGACAGATACGCAGTATTTT
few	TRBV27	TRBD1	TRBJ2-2	CASSILGTAVPGELFF	TGTGCCAGCAGTATCTTAGGGACAGCGGTCCCCGGGGAGCTGTTTTTT
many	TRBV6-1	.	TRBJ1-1	CASSGQSNTEAFF	TGTGCCAGCAGTGGACAGTCTAACACTGAAGCTTTCTTT
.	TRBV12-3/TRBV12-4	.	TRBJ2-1	CASSTSSEHSGTYNEQFF	TGTGCCAGCAGTACCTCTAGCGAACATTCCGGGACCTACAATGAGCAGTTCTTC
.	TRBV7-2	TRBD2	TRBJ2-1	CASSSGLAGGEQFF	TGTGCCAGCAGCTCGGGACTAGCGGGAGGGGAGCAGTTCTTC